Sequencing of this T cell receptor (beta chain) was carried out in a study of blood T cell repertoires in COVID-19. CDR3 length: 14 amino acids. V was clipped by 6 bases and J by 5 bases; unmatched bases: 6. Germline assignment: CDR1 MNHNY and CDR2 SVGAGI (reference sequence). The assay was immunoSEQ multiplex PCR, and TCRdb's table has in-frame clones only and misses some. Found here are 190,000 or so clones, approximately 87% of them singletons; the top ten hold 0.7% to 0.85%. Sequenced material: peripheral blood. The TCR originated in a woman in her sixties or seventies with acute or convalescent COVID-19. The V gene is TRBV6-6, the J gene TRBJ1-1, with 10 bases aligning to TRBD1. The CDR3 sequence is CASRTGGSGTEAFF. CDR3 DNA: TGTGCCAGCAGGACAGGGGGCTCGGGGACTGAAGCTTTCTTT.